These 17 T cell receptor beta chains came from one sample sequenced in a study of T cell responses to AZD1222 COVID-19 vaccine (dated by TCRdb to 2020 to 2022). The library was generated by the immunoSEQ multiplex PCR assay. What TCRdb holds here is the immuneACCESS table cut down to in-frame rearrangements. Part of the clones is not present; checked against another copy, under half of the missing clones reflect an unresolved V gene, and the others are unexplained. A total of more than 100,000 clones appear in this sample, approximately 90% of them only once. Of the sample, roughly 13% is held by the ten largest clones. The time point label, read with the paper, signifies: baseline before first vaccination. The source material was peripheral blood, sampled on day 0 of AZD1222 vaccination. All receptors derive from an adult in good health.

V usage is TRBV27 and J usage is TRBJ2-7; 11 bases align to TRBD2. Trimming at V came to 5 bases and at J to 6 bases, leaving 3 bases not matched to a gene. CDR3 size: 13 residues. The germline CDR1 and CDR2 sequences are MNHEY and SMNVEV (reference sequence). CDR3 loop: CASSPSGRREQYF. CDR3 nucleotides: TGTGCCAGCAGTCCTAGCGGGAGGCGCGAGCAGTACTTC.

V gene TRBV5-1 combines with J gene TRBJ1-1, with D possibly being TRBD1 (6 bases). The CDR3 is 15 residues long. Germline assignment: CDR1 SGHRS and CDR2 YFSETQ. V was pared by 4 bases and J by 2 bases, with 15 bases between. In DNA form, the CDR3 reads TGCGCCAGCAGCCAATCCGGGACACTAAACACTGAAGCTTTCTTT. This sequence encodes CASSQSGTLNTEAFF.

The gene calls are TRBV27 and TRBJ1-2; no clear D. This CDR3 spans 18 amino acids. In germline, CDR1 is MNHEY, CDR2 SMNVEV (reference sequence). Trimming left V 1 base short and J 2 bases short, with 20 bases between. In DNA form, the CDR3 reads TGTGCCAGCAGTTTATTGGACTATGCGGGGAAGGGCAACTATGGCTACACCTTC. Translating gives CASSLLDYAGKGNYGYTF.

The chain joins TRBV5-8 to TRBJ2-5, with D unresolved. Trimming pared 0 bases from V and 2 bases from J, leaving 8 bases between. The CDR3 consists of 14 residues. The germline V gene encodes CDR1 SGHTS and CDR2 YDEGEE. The DNA of the CDR3 is TGTGCCAGCAGCTTGGCACTTCGTCAAGAGACCCAGTACTTC. It specifies CASSLALRQETQYF. Together with reference TRBV5-8 and TRBJ2-5, the CDR3 gives the full variable domain: EAGVTQSPTHLIKTRGQQATLRCSPISGHTSVYWYQQALGLGLQFLLWYDEGEERNRGNFPPRFSGRQFPNYSSELNVNALELEDSALYLCASSLALRQETQYFGPGTRLLVL.

CDR3 protein: CASSGWDGKREAFF. DNA for the CDR3: TGTGCCAGCAGCGGCTGGGACGGCAAACGTGAAGCTTTCTTT. The rearrangement joins TRBV7-9 to TRBJ1-1; possibly TRBD1 for D (5 bases). The germline V and J ends were trimmed by 5 bases and 7 bases, with 17 bases remaining between them. The CDR3 has 14 residues. Germline CDR1 and CDR2: SEHNR and FQNEAQ (reference sequence).

This sequence joins TRBV11-2 and TRBJ2-1; TRBD2 matches at 7 bases. Germline V CDR1 and CDR2: SGHAT, FQNNGV. V shed 1 base, J shed 3 bases, and the junction held 3 bases outside the gene matches. The CDR3 has 15 amino acids. In DNA form, the CDR3 reads TGTGCCAGCAGCTTAGGGCTAGCGGACTACAATGAGCAGTTCTTC. As protein: CASSLGLADYNEQFF.

The chain has TRBV19 and TRBJ2-3, with no clear D. This CDR3 spans 12 amino acids. Per germline, CDR1 LNHDA and CDR2 SQIVND (reference sequence). Trimming shortened V by 7 bases and J by 4 bases, and 9 bases separated the two germline ends. The CDR3 sequence is CASMNPPDTQYF. The CDR3 DNA is TGTGCCAGTATGAATCCCCCAGATACGCAGTATTTT.

This clone was seen a few times. The chain couples TRBV10-3 to TRBJ2-1; D might be TRBD2 (5 bases). Deletions cut 4 bases from V and 0 bases from J, with 7 bases between. The CDR3 is 14 residues long. Germline V gives CDR1 ENHRY, CDR2 SYGVKD. The CDR3 nucleotides are TGTGCCATCAGTGGTAGCGACTCCTACAATGAGCAGTTCTTC. It encodes CAISGSDSYNEQFF.

The chain uses TRBV27 and TRBJ2-7; D ambiguous. Looked up from germline, CDR1 is MNHEY and CDR2 is SMNVEV (reference sequence). This CDR3 has 12 amino acids. V shed 6 bases and J shed 5 bases, with 11 bases lying between them. The CDR3 sequence is CASRGMAHEQYF. CDR3 nucleotide sequence: TGTGCCAGCAGGGGGATGGCCCACGAGCAGTACTTC.

The V gene is TRBV29-1, the J gene TRBJ2-7; the D is unclear. Germline V lookup: CDR1 SQVTM, CDR2 ANQGSEA. This CDR3 region has 11 residues. The germline V and J ends were trimmed by 5 bases and 4 bases, with 9 bases remaining between them. CDR3 nucleotide sequence: TGCAGCGTTCTCGTTTCGTACGAGCAGTACTTC. Amino acid sequence: CSVLVSYEQYF.

V usage is TRBV19 and J usage is TRBJ1-2; no reliable D call. CDR3 size: 16 residues. Trimming removed 6 bases from V and 1 base from J, with 18 bases in between. Per germline, CDR1 LNHDA and CDR2 SQIVND (reference sequence). CDR3 sequence: CASSKRLQDGNYGYTF. CDR3 DNA: TGTGCCAGTAGCAAGCGGCTCCAGGACGGTAACTATGGCTACACCTTC.

V and J are TRBV6-5 and TRBJ1-2, with D tentatively TRBD1 (6 bases). V shed 3 bases and J shed 4 bases, with 18 bases lying between them. This CDR3 is 16 amino acids long. CDR1 MNHEY and CDR2 SVGAGI come from the germline V gene. This CDR3 reads CASSYLQGAGGYGYTF. The DNA of the CDR3 is TGTGCCAGCAGTTATTTACAGGGTGCGGGTGGCTATGGCTACACCTTC.

The chain has TRBV12-3 or TRBV12-4 and TRBJ2-1; 9 positions match TRBD1. The CDR3 covers 13 residues. V shed 10 bases and J 8 bases; nucleotides not matched to a gene: 9. CDR3 in amino acids: CATADRGVDEQFF. CDR3 DNA sequence: TGTGCCACCGCGGACAGGGGAGTCGATGAGCAGTTCTTC.

The V call is TRBV2, the J call TRBJ1-4; TRBD1 aligns across 8 bases. With V trimmed by 6 bases and J by 6 bases, 6 bases remained unmatched. CDR1 is SNHLY, CDR2 FYNNEI, per germline. This CDR3 comprises 14 residues. The CDR3 nucleotides are TGTGCCAGCAGCGGCGGCAGGGGGCATGAAAAACTGTTTTTT. It translates to CASSGGRGHEKLFF.

This clone appeared once. V is TRBV4-3 and J is TRBJ1-4, with D possibly TRBD1 on 5 matching bases. The CDR3 is 16 residues long. Germline V gives CDR1 LGHNA, CDR2 YSLEER. The V end lost 0 bases, the J end lost 2 bases, and 10 bases lay between the germline ends. The CDR3 DNA follows: TGCGCCAGCAGCCAAGATAGGCGGGGCACTAATGAAAAACTGTTTTTT. Its translation: CASSQDRRGTNEKLFF.

The chain carries TRBV7-2 and TRBJ1-3; D unclear. The CDR3 totals 14 residues. CDR1 is SGHTA, CDR2 FQGNSA, per germline. V lost 4 bases and J 0 bases, leaving 7 bases between the germline ends. CDR3 in amino acids: CASSYSGSGNTIYF. The CDR3 DNA follows: TGTGCCAGCAGCTACAGTGGCTCTGGAAACACCATATATTTT.

V and J are TRBV9 and TRBJ1-1; tentatively, D is TRBD1 (6 bases). CDR3 size: 15 residues. Germline CDR1 is SGDLS and CDR2 is YYNGEE. The ends were cut back, 3 bases at V and 5 bases at J, with 17 bases in the middle. CDR3 in amino acids: CASSGLQGRGTEAFF. In DNA, the CDR3 is TGTGCCAGCAGCGGTCTCCAGGGGAGAGGAACTGAAGCTTTCTTT. Looking up the rest from reference TRBV9 and TRBJ1-1 gives the full variable domain: DSGVTQTPKHLITATGQRVTLRCSPRSGDLSVYWYQQSLDQGLQFLIQYYNGEERAKGNILERFSAQQFPDLHSELNLSSLELGDSALYFCASSGLQGRGTEAFFGQGTRLTVV.